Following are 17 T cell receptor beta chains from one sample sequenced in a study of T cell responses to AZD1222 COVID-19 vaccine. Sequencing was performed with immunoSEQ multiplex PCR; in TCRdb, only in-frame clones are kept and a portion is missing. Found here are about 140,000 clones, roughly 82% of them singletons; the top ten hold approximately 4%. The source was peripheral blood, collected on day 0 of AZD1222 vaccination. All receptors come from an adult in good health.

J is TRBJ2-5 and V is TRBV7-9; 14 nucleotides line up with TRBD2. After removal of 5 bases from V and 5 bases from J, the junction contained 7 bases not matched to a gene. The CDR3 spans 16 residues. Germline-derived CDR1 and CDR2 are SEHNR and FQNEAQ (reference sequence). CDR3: CASSTGLAGGKETQYF. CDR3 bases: TGTGCCAGCAGCACAGGACTAGCGGGGGGTAAGGAGACCCAGTACTTC.

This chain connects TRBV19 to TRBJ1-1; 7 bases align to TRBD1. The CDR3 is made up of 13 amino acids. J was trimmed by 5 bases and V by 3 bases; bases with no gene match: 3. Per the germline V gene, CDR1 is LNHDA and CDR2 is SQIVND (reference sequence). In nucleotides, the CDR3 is TGTGCCAGTAGTATCAAGGGGGCGACTGAAGCTTTCTTT. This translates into CASSIKGATEAFF.

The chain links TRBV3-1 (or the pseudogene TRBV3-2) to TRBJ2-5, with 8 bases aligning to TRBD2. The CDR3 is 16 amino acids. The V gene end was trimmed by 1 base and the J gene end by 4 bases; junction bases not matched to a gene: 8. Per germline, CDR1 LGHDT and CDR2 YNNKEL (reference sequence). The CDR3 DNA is TGTGCCAGCAGCCAAGCCTCCCGGGGGGGCCGAGAGACCCAGTACTTC. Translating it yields CASSQASRGGRETQYF.

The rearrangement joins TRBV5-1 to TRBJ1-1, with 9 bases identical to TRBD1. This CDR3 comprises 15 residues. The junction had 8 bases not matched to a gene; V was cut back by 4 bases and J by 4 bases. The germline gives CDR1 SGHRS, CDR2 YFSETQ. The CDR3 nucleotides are TGCGCCAGCAGCCCGGGGACAGGGATGGGCACTGAAGCTTTCTTT. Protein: CASSPGTGMGTEAFF.

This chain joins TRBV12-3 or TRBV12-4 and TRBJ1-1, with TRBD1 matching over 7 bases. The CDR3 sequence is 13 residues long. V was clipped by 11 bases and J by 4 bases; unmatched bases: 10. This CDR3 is CACDTRGGTEAFF. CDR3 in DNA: TGTGCCTGTGACACCAGGGGGGGCACTGAAGCTTTCTTT.

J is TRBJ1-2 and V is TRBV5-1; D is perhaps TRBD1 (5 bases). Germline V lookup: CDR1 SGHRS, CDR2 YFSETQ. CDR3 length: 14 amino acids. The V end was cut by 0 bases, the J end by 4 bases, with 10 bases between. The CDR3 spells CASSLEAGSYGYTF. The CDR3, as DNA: TGCGCCAGCAGCTTGGAGGCAGGGAGCTATGGCTACACCTTC.

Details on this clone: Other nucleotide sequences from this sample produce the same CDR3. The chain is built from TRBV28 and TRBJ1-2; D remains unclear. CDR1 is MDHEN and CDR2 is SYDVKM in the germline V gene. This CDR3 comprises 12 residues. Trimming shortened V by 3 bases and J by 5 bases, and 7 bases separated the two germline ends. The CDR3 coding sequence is TGTGCCAGCAGTTTGAGATCTTATGGCTACACCTTC. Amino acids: CASSLRSYGYTF.

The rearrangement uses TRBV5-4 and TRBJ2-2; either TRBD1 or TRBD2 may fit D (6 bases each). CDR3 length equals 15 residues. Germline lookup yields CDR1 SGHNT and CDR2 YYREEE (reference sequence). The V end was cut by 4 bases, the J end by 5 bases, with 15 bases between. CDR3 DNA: TGTGCCAGCAGCCTGCGGCAGGGGACTACCGGGGAGCTGTTTTTT. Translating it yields CASSLRQGTTGELFF.

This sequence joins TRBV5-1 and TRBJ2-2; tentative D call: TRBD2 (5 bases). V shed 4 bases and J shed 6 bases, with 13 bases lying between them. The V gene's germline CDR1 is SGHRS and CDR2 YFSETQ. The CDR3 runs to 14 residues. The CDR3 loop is CASSTPGLSGELFF. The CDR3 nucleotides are TGCGCCAGCAGCACCCCGGGGTTATCCGGGGAGCTGTTTTTT.

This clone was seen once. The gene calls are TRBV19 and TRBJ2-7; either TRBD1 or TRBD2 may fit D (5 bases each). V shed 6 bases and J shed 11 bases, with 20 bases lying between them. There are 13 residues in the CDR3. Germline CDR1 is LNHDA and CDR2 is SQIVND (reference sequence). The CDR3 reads CASSPKPGTGKYF. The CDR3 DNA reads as TGTGCCAGTAGCCCGAAGCCAGGGACCGGGAAGTACTTC.

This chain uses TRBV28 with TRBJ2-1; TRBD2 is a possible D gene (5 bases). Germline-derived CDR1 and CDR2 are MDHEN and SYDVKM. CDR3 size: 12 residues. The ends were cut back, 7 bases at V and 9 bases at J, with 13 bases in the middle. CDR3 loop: CASISGKSEQFF. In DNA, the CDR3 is TGTGCCAGCATATCCGGGAAGAGTGAGCAGTTCTTC.

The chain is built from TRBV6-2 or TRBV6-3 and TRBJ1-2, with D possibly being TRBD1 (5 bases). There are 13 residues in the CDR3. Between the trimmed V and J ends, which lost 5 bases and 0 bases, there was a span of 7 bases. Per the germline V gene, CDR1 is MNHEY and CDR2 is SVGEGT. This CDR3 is CASSMGPNYGYTF. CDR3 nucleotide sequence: TGTGCCAGCAGTATGGGACCTAACTATGGCTACACCTTC.

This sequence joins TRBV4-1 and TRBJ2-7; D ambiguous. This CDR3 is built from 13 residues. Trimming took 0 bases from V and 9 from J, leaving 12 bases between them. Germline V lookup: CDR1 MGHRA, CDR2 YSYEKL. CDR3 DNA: TGCGCCAGCAGCCAAGAAATAACTCTGGGGCAGTACTTC. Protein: CASSQEITLGQYF.

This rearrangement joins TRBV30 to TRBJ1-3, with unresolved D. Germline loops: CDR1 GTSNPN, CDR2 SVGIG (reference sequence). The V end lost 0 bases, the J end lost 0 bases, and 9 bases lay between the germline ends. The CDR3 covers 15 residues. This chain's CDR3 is CAWSVTPLSGNTIYF. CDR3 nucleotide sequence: TGTGCCTGGAGTGTTACCCCCCTCTCTGGAAACACCATATATTTT.

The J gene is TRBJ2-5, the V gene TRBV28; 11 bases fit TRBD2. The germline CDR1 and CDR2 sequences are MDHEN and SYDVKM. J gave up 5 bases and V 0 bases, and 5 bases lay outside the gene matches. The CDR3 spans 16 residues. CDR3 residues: CASSLWASGGRETQYF. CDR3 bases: TGTGCCAGCAGTTTATGGGCTAGCGGGGGGCGGGAGACCCAGTACTTC.

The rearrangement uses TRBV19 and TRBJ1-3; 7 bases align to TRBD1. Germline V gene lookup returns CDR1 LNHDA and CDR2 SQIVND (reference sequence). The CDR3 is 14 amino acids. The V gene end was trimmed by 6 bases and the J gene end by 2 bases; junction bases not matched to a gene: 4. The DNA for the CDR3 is TGTGCCAGTAGGCCGGACAGGACTGGAAACACCATATATTTT. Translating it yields CASRPDRTGNTIYF.

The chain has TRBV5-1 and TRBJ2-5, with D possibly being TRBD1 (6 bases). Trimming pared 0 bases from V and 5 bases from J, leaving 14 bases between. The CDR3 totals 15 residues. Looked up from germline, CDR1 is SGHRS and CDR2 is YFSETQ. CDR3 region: CASSLELQGGETQYF. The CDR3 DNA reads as TGCGCCAGCAGCTTGGAATTACAGGGCGGGGAGACCCAGTACTTC.